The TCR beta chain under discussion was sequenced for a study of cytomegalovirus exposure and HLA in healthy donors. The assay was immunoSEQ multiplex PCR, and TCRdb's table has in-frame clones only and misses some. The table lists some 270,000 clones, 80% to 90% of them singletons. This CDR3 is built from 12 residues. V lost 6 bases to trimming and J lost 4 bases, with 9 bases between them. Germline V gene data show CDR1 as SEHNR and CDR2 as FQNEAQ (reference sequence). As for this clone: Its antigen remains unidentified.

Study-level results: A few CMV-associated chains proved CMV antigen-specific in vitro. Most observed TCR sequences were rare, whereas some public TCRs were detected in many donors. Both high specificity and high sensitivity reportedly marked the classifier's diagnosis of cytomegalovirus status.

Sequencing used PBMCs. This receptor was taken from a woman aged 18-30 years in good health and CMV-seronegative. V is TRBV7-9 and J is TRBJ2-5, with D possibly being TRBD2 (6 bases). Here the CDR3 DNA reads TGTGCCAGCAGAGGGAGGTCAGAGACCCAGTACTTC. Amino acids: CASRGRSETQYF.